This TCR beta chain stems from a study of T-cell reconstitution after alpha-beta-depleted transplantation in children. Study-level findings and limits: At day 60, the high TCRbeta diversity found in some patients originated from recipient T cells and thymic progenitors that had survived. Reportedly, roughly two months post-transplant, alpha-beta T cells arose from several hundred expanded graft clones. Newly generated T cells supplied most T-cell counts and diversity one year post-transplant.

For TCRbeta, the library was prepared with unique molecular identifiers. TCRdb independently ran MiXCR on the PCR reads; one entry per CDR3 protein. The top ten hold about 33% of the sample, which has under 60,000 distinct CDR3 sequences, about 5% seen once. Note on this clonotype: Its antigen is currently unknown.

The CDR3 has 13 amino acids. Between the trimmed V and J ends, which lost 7 bases and 2 bases, there was a span of 12 bases. Germline values: CDR1 MDHEN, CDR2 SYDVKM. The sequences come from PBMCs, mostly from graft donor cells, collected 60 days after TCRalphabeta/CD19-depleted stem cell transplant. This chain links TRBV28 with TRBJ2-7; a possible D gene is TRBD1 (6 bases). This receptor was obtained from a female patient aged 2-9 years who had a stem cell transplant for aplastic anemia, so the T cells may come from the graft donor. The CDR3 DNA reads TGTGCCAGCACCAGGGACACCCCCTACGAGCAGTACTTC. This codes for CASTRDTPYEQYF.